Below are 19 T cell receptor beta chains sequenced from a single sample in a study of identical twins. TCRdb recomputed calls from the 5' RACE reads with MiXCR, one row per CDR3 protein. Of approximately 620,000 distinct CDR3 sequences in the sample, about 9.4% are singletons; the top ten hold 0.98%. The same specimen was also included in a second study, on yellow fever vaccine responses in identical twins.

Sequencing input: PBMCs. The receptors derive from a woman between 18 and 29 years old in good health.

The table lists this clonotype with a few counts. The V and J genes are TRBV7-3 and TRBJ1-1, with TRBD1 as a possible D gene (6 bases). This CDR3 is built from 15 residues. V lost 5 bases and J lost 5, with 18 bases in between. Germline V gives CDR1 SGHTA, CDR2 FQGTGA. In DNA form, the CDR3 reads TGTGCCAGCAGCCTTATGGCGGGGGCGCTTACTGAAGCTTTCTTT. Translated: CASSLMAGALTEAFF.

The V call is TRBV12-5, the J call TRBJ2-1; no definite D call. The CDR3 spans 13 residues. From germline, CDR1 is LGHNT and CDR2 FRNRAP. The V and J ends lost 0 bases and 9 bases respectively, with 9 bases between them. CDR3 in amino acids: CASGLVLYGEQFF. In DNA, the CDR3 is TGTGCTAGTGGTTTGGTCCTCTACGGTGAGCAGTTCTTC.

V is TRBV11-2 and J is TRBJ2-7; D is unresolved. Germline CDR1 reads SGHAT; CDR2 reads FQNNGV. CDR3 length: 14 residues. V was shortened by 5 bases and J by 0 bases, with 11 bases between the two germline ends. DNA for the CDR3: TGTGCCAGCAGCCCGGCCCGGTTCTCCTACGAGCAGTACTTC. Translated, it gives CASSPARFSYEQYF.

The table lists this clonotype with a few counts. The CDR3 here is CASSLGQGEADTEAFF. The CDR3 bases are TGTGCCAGCAGCCTAGGACAGGGGGAGGCGGACACTGAAGCTTTCTTT. The gene calls are TRBV7-3 and TRBJ1-1; 10 bases match TRBD1. Germline loops: CDR1 SGHTA, CDR2 FQGTGA. The CDR3 has 16 residues. With V trimmed by 5 bases and J by 3 bases, 9 bases remained unmatched. Full variable domain (outside the CDR3, taken from reference TRBV7-3 and TRBJ1-1): GAGVSQTPSNKVTEKGKYVELRCDPISGHTALYWYRQSLGQGPEFLIYFQGTGAADDSGLPNDRFFAVRPEGSVSTLKIQRTERGDSAVYLCASSLGQGEADTEAFFGQGTRLTVV.

This clonotype was observed a few times. The chain joins TRBV4-3 to TRBJ2-6; D remains unclear. The V gene lost 1 base and the J gene lost 0 bases, with 13 bases spanning the gap. The germline V gene has CDR1 LGHNA and CDR2 YSLEER. The CDR3 is 18 residues long. The CDR3 loop is CASSQGVLRNSGANVLTF. In DNA form, the CDR3 reads TGCGCCAGCAGCCAAGGTGTACTGCGAAACTCTGGGGCCAACGTCCTGACTTTC.

The rearrangement links TRBV27 to TRBJ2-1, with 8 bases identical to TRBD2. Per the germline V gene, CDR1 is MNHEY and CDR2 is SMNVEV (reference sequence). J gave up 5 bases and V 4 bases, and 7 bases lay outside the gene matches. This CDR3 is 15 amino acids long. The DNA of the CDR3 is TGTGCCAGCAGTTCTTTACCTAGCGGGCACAATGAGCAGTTCTTC. It encodes CASSSLPSGHNEQFF.

This clonotype was counted ten times or more. The V gene is TRBV12-3 or TRBV12-4, the J gene TRBJ2-7; 9 bases align to TRBD2. Losses at the gene ends were 3 bases for V and 4 bases for J; bases not matched to a gene: 16. The CDR3 contains 18 residues. Written as DNA, the CDR3 is TGTGCCAGCAGTTTTACGTCCCTATCTAGCGGGATGCGTTACGAGCAGTACTTC. It yields the protein CASSFTSLSSGMRYEQYF.

The genes are TRBV10-3 and TRBJ1-5; no clear D. The CDR3 loop spans 13 amino acids. CDR1 is ENHRY and CDR2 is SYGVKD in the germline V gene. The ends were cut back, 2 bases at V and 6 bases at J, with 8 bases in the middle. CDR3 in DNA: TGTGCCATCAGTGAGGACGGGGTTCAGCCCCAGCATTTT. Its protein product is CAISEDGVQPQHF.

There are a few counts of this clonotype. J is TRBJ2-1 and V is TRBV7-9, with 8 bases that match TRBD2. Germline lookup yields CDR1 SEHNR and CDR2 FQNEAQ (reference sequence). V was clipped by 5 bases and J by 9 bases; unmatched bases: 6. The CDR3 runs 13 residues. CDR3 residues: CASSPGGPVEQFF. In DNA form, the CDR3 reads TGTGCCAGCAGCCCGGGAGGGCCAGTTGAGCAGTTCTTC.

This clonotype was seen ten or more times. The chain employs TRBV6-5 and TRBJ1-2; perhaps TRBD1 as D (5 bases). Germline CDR1 is MNHEY and CDR2 is SVGAGI. The CDR3 contains 12 residues. The V end was cut by 7 bases, the J end by 3 bases, with 9 bases between. The chain's CDR3 is CASKGFDYGYTF. In DNA, the CDR3 is TGTGCCAGCAAGGGGTTCGACTATGGCTACACCTTC.

This clonotype was seen at least ten times. The CDR3 region is CASREGSPEAFF. In DNA form, the CDR3 reads TGTGCCAGCAGGGAGGGGTCACCTGAAGCTTTCTTT. The chain has TRBV12-3 or TRBV12-4 and TRBJ1-1, with D tentatively TRBD1 (5 bases). Trimming shortened V by 6 bases and J by 6 bases, and 11 bases separated the two germline ends. The CDR3 is 12 residues long.

This clonotype was detected many times. The chain is built from TRBV2 and TRBJ2-7; D is unclear. Germline values: CDR1 SNHLY, CDR2 FYNNEI. V lost 3 bases and J 4 bases, leaving 16 bases between the germline ends. CDR3 length equals 15 residues. The CDR3 DNA reads as TGTGCCAGCAGTGACTCTAGAACGGTAATGTACGAGCAGTACTTC. It encodes CASSDSRTVMYEQYF.

There are many counts of this clonotype. The genes are TRBV7-2 and TRBJ2-1, with TRBD2 identical over 9 bases. The germline gives CDR1 SGHTA, CDR2 FQGNSA. The CDR3 is 15 amino acids. The V segment lost 7 bases and the J segment 8 bases; nucleotides outside the gene matches: 12. As DNA, the CDR3 is TGTGCCAGCACCCCATCCGGGACTAGCAGCGATGAGCAGTTCTTC. This translates into CASTPSGTSSDEQFF.

Ten or more counts support this clonotype. V usage is TRBV7-9 and J usage is TRBJ2-1; possible D gene TRBD2, 7 bases. The CDR3 has 14 amino acids. With 7 bases removed from V and 5 bases from J, the gap between germline ends came to 15 bases. Germline V gene lookup returns CDR1 SEHNR and CDR2 FQNEAQ (reference sequence). The CDR3 loop is CASTGTGGHNEQFF. For the CDR3, the DNA is TGTGCCAGCACCGGGACGGGGGGCCACAATGAGCAGTTCTTC. Full variable domain (missing parts from reference TRBV7-9 and TRBJ2-1): DTGVSQNPRHKITKRGQNVTFRCDPISEHNRLYWYRQTLGQGPEFLTYFQNEAQLEKSRLLSDRFSAERPKGSFSTLEIQRTEQGDSAMYLCASTGTGGHNEQFFGPGTRLTVL.

This clonotype was counted only a few times. The rearrangement links TRBV4-2 to TRBJ2-5, with D tentatively TRBD2 (6 bases). V lost 1 base and J 2 bases, leaving 14 bases between the germline ends. CDR3 size: 16 residues. Per the germline V gene, CDR1 is LGHNA and CDR2 is YNFKEQ. This CDR3 is CASSQGRDFSQETQYF. For the CDR3, the DNA is TGTGCCAGCAGCCAAGGGAGGGACTTTTCGCAAGAGACCCAGTACTTC.

The V call is TRBV27, the J call TRBJ2-7; tentatively, D is TRBD1 (6 bases). Germline-derived CDR1 and CDR2 are MNHEY and SMNVEV (reference sequence). With 4 bases removed from V and 1 base from J, the gap between germline ends came to 14 bases. The CDR3 covers 15 residues. In DNA, the CDR3 is TGTGCCAGCAGTTCATCCACAGGGCATTCCTACGAGCAGTACTTC. Its protein is CASSSSTGHSYEQYF.

The rearrangement uses TRBV5-1 and TRBJ2-7; D tentatively reads TRBD1 or TRBD2 (5 bases each). The CDR3 covers 15 residues. Germline loops: CDR1 SGHRS, CDR2 YFSETQ. The ends were cut back, 0 bases at V and 3 bases at J, with 13 bases in the middle. CDR3 region: CASSLAGAGYYEQYF. The CDR3 region has the DNA TGCGCCAGCAGCTTGGCCGGGGCAGGGTACTACGAGCAGTACTTC.

The chain combines TRBV6-1 with TRBJ2-1; D unclear. This CDR3 has 13 amino acids. Trimming took off 5 bases at V and 2 bases at J, with 7 bases between the two ends. Germline V gives CDR1 MNHNS, CDR2 SASEGT. The CDR3 DNA is TGTGCCAGCAGTATAACAGCCTACAATGAGCAGTTCTTC. Its protein product is CASSITAYNEQFF.

The CDR3, as DNA: TGTGCCAGCAGCCCAGAGGTTGGGTCCTACAATGAGCAGTTCTTC. It codes for CASSPEVGSYNEQFF. This chain connects TRBV7-9 to TRBJ2-1; D not certain. Trimming removed 5 bases at V and 1 base at J, with 12 bases between. Germline V CDR1 and CDR2: SEHNR, FQNEAQ (reference sequence). This CDR3 is built from 15 residues.